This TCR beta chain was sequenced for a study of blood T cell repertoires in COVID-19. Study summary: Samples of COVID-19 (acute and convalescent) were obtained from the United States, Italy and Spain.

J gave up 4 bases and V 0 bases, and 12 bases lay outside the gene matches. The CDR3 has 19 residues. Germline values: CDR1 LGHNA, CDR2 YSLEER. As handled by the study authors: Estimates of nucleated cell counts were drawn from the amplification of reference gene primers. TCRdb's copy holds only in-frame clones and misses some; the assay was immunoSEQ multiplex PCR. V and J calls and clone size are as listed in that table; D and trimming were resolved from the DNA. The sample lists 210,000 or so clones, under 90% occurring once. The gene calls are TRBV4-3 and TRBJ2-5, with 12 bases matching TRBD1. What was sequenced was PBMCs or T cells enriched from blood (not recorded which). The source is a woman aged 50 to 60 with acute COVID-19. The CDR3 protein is CASSQDLGQGAGVRETQYF. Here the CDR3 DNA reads TGCGCCAGCAGCCAAGATCTGGGACAGGGGGCCGGCGTGCGAGAGACCCAGTACTTC.